The clone carrying this T cell receptor beta chain was counted at least ten times. Its target is unknown. This record belongs to a study of T cells in Graves' hyperthyroidism and ophthalmopathy. This CDR3 has 14 residues. Germline V CDR1 and CDR2: LGHDT, YNNKEL (reference sequence). Trimming left V 1 base short and J 5 bases short, with 9 bases between. RNA transcripts yielded amplified TCR beta CDR3 regions. Researchers ran a first-round RT-PCR on the TCR CDR3 using the HTBI primer set. TCRdb passed the multiplex PCR reads through MiXCR, listing each CDR3 protein once. The sample lists over 650,000 distinct CDR3 sequences, 16% seen once, with around 7.7% in the top ten. The study, taken as a whole, reports: Most expanded thyroid clonotypes above 0.001 also appeared in blood.

Sequenced: blood. The clonotype comes from a man younger than 30 with Graves' hyperthyroidism. The V call is TRBV3-1, the J call TRBJ1-5, with a weak D call TRBD1 (5 bases). CDR3 DNA: TGTGCCAGCAGCCAAGGGGGGGGAGATCAGCCCCAGCATTTT. Protein product: CASSQGGGDQPQHF. The whole variable domain, remainder taken from reference TRBV3-1 and TRBJ1-5, is DTAVSQTPKYLVTQMGNDKSIKCEQNLGHDTMYWYKQDSKKFLKIMFSYNNKELIINETVPNRFSPKSPDKAHLNLHINSLELGDSAVYFCASSQGGGDQPQHFGDGTRLSIL.